Given below is one T cell receptor (beta chain) in context. As handled by the study authors: Researchers report that nucleated cell counts were estimated from reference gene primer amplification. Assay used: immunoSEQ multiplex PCR; TCRdb lists only in-frame clones, some missing. Clone size and the V and J calls come from that table; the DNA yielded D and trimming. The sample consists of tens of thousands of clones, 84% of them appearing once. These data come from a study of blood T cell repertoires in COVID-19. Across the study: Samples came from the United States, Italy and Spain, spanning acute and convalescent COVID-19. T cells, B-cell-depleted T cells, or PBMCs supplied cDNA or gDNA.

Trimming shortened V by 1 base and J by 5 bases, and 11 bases separated the two germline ends. Germline CDR1 is SEHNR and CDR2 is FQNEAQ (reference sequence). The CDR3 is made up of 14 amino acids. The chain employs TRBV7-9 and TRBJ2-5, with D perhaps TRBD1 (6 bases). The TCR originated in a human donor in a cohort sampled during active COVID-19. Specimen: peripheral blood. The CDR3 DNA reads TGTGCCAGCAGCTTAGGTGGGGGCCCCGAGACCCAGTACTTC. It encodes CASSLGGGPETQYF.